Listed below are T cell receptor beta chains from one sample, sequenced in a study of T cell repertoires in cytomegalovirus infection. TCRdb independently ran MiXCR on the reads; one entry per CDR3 protein. The top ten hold about 2.8% of the sample, which has about 740,000 distinct CDR3 sequences, 35% to 45% seen once. The sample comprised PBMCs. All receptors derive from a human donor in good health (CMV status not recorded). Some clones in this sample may be carry-over from other donors' samples. The CDR3 runs from the conserved cysteine through the conserved F or W. The D gene is left open where the match is weak. Where a row states a size, it is once, few, many or the class of an expanded clone; other rows omit it.

J,D,size,V,CDR3,DNA
TRBJ2-2,NA,many,TRBV7-6,CASSLVGDTGELFF,TGTGCCAGCAGCTTAGTGGGGGACACCGGGGAGCTGTTTTTT
TRBJ1-2,NA,NA,TRBV28,CASSTLPGVYGYTF,TGTGCCAGCAGTACACTCCCGGGGGTCTATGGCTACACCTTC
TRBJ2-4,TRBD2,few,TRBV5-5,CASTEGGPFTKNIQYF,TGTGCCAGCACCGAGGGAGGGCCTTTTACCAAAAACATTCAGTACTTC
TRBJ1-1,TRBD1,NA,TRBV19,CASTPTGGKTEAFF,TGTGCCAGTACCCCCACAGGGGGCAAAACTGAAGCTTTCTTT
TRBJ2-4,NA,NA,TRBV20-1,CSASGGRSIQYF,TGCAGTGCTAGTGGAGGTCGATCCATTCAGTACTTC
TRBJ2-1,NA,few,TRBV19,CASSSRGLRNEQFF,TGTGCCAGTAGTTCCAGGGGTTTGCGCAATGAGCAGTTCTTC
TRBJ2-1,NA,many,TRBV7-2,CASSLGILVNNEQFF,TGTGCCAGCAGCTTAGGCATCCTCGTCAACAATGAGCAGTTCTTC
TRBJ2-1,TRBD2,NA,TRBV12-3/TRBV12-4,CASSSWTSGSEQFF,TGTGCCAGCAGTTCTTGGACTAGCGGCAGTGAGCAGTTCTTC
TRBJ2-3,TRBD2,NA,TRBV28,CASSLYGLAGGPGTQYF,TGTGCCAGCAGTTTGTATGGACTAGCGGGGGGGCCGGGTACGCAGTATTTT
TRBJ1-5,NA,NA,TRBV7-4,CASSPTGHSNQPQHF,TGTGCCAGCAGCCCGACAGGACATAGCAATCAGCCCCAGCATTTT
TRBJ2-1,TRBD2,NA,TRBV5-5,CASSSLTASGRYNEQFF,TGTGCCAGCAGCTCACTAACGGCTAGCGGGAGATACAATGAGCAGTTCTTC
TRBJ1-2,NA,NA,TRBV14,CASGQGYRYTF,TGTGCCAGCGGGCAGGGATATCGCTACACCTTC
TRBJ1-2,NA,NA,TRBV27,CASSSTGTSYGYTF,TGTGCCAGCAGTTCAACAGGGACTTCCTATGGCTACACCTTC
TRBJ2-2,NA,many,TRBV7-2,CASSPDWGTGELFF,TGTGCCAGCAGCCCGGACTGGGGCACCGGGGAGCTGTTTTTT
TRBJ2-5,NA,NA,TRBV7-2,CASSLAFRLQETQYF,TGTGCCAGCAGCTTAGCCTTTAGGTTACAAGAGACCCAGTACTTC
TRBJ2-7,NA,NA,TRBV25-1,CASSLQVFSYEQYF,TGTGCCAGCAGTCTACAGGTGTTCTCCTACGAGCAGTACTTC
TRBJ1-4,NA,NA,TRBV20-1,CSASRDGRTNEKLFF,TGCAGTGCTAGCCGGGACGGGAGAACTAATGAAAAACTGTTTTTT
TRBJ2-2,NA,few,TRBV12-3/TRBV12-4,CASSSPSGSRSTGELFF,TGTGCCAGCAGTTCCCCCAGTGGGTCACGAAGCACCGGGGAGCTGTTTTTT
TRBJ2-4,TRBD2,NA,TRBV11-2,CASSLGGTSGNKNIQYF,TGTGCCAGCAGCTTAGGGGGAACTAGCGGAAACAAAAACATTCAGTACTTC
TRBJ2-3,NA,NA,TRBV20-1,CSARFGGLVDTQYF,TGCAGTGCTAGGTTTGGGGGGTTAGTAGATACGCAGTATTTT
TRBJ1-1,TRBD1,many,TRBV7-2,CASSLGKLGQGRNLNTEAFF,TGTGCCAGCAGCTTGGGGAAACTCGGACAGGGGCGAAACTTGAACACTGAAGCTTTCTTT
TRBJ2-3,NA,few,TRBV6-1,CASGGQGIDTQYF,TGTGCCAGCGGGGGGCAGGGGATAGATACGCAGTATTTT
TRBJ2-7,NA,NA,TRBV7-9,CASSLPYRAEQYF,TGTGCCAGCAGCTTACCCTACAGGGCTGAGCAGTACTTC
TRBJ1-5,NA,many,TRBV7-2,CASSLDVQGNQPQHF,TGTGCCAGCAGCTTAGATGTGCAGGGTAATCAGCCCCAGCATTTT
TRBJ1-2,NA,NA,TRBV6-6,CASSYSGHGYTF,TGTGCCAGCAGTTACTCAGGCCATGGCTACACCTTC
TRBJ2-7,TRBD2,NA,TRBV7-2,CARSLEASGIGEQYF,TGTGCCAGGAGCTTAGAGGCTAGCGGTATAGGAGAGCAGTACTTC
TRBJ1-6,NA,once,TRBV23-1,CARGLGAGKSLNSPLHF,TGCGCCAGGGGCCTTGGGGCCGGCAAGTCCCTTAATTCACCCCTCCACTTT
TRBJ2-5,TRBD1,NA,TRBV5-1,CASSLTGDRPQETQYF,TGCGCCAGCAGCTTAACTGGGGACAGGCCGCAAGAGACCCAGTACTTC
TRBJ2-7,NA,few,TRBV20-1,CSARDQRHLSYEQYF,TGCAGTGCTAGAGATCAAAGACACCTCTCCTACGAGCAGTACTTC
TRBJ2-7,NA,few,TRBV20-1,CSARDPPYEQYF,TGCAGTGCTAGAGACCCCCCCTACGAGCAGTACTTC
TRBJ1-2,NA,few,TRBV12-3/TRBV12-4,CASSPGKGYTF,TGTGCCAGCAGCCCGGGAAAGGGCTACACCTTC
TRBJ2-2,NA,few,TRBV6-1,CASSEAPRKSGELFF,TGTGCCAGCAGTGAAGCGCCCAGAAAGAGCGGGGAGCTGTTTTTT
TRBJ1-1,NA,NA,TRBV7-2,CASGVPGTNTEAFF,TGTGCCAGCGGGGTTCCGGGGACGAACACTGAAGCTTTCTTT
TRBJ1-1,TRBD1,few,TRBV7-9,CASSLWDRGLRTEAFF,TGTGCCAGCAGCTTATGGGACAGGGGGCTTCGAACTGAAGCTTTCTTT
TRBJ2-3,NA,few,TRBV27,CASRALLDTQYF,TGTGCCAGCCGGGCACTGTTGGATACGCAGTATTTT
TRBJ1-1,NA,NA,TRBV4-1,CASSQERGGSVGGAKRTEAFF,TGCGCCAGCAGCCAAGAGAGGGGGGGATCTGTTGGCGGGGCAAAAAGAACTGAAGCTTTCTTT
TRBJ2-1,TRBD2,NA,TRBV7-6,CASSSRQGPKGLAGGPLNEQFF,TGTGCCAGCAGCTCAAGACAGGGGCCCAAGGGACTAGCGGGAGGGCCGCTTAATGAGCAGTTCTTC